These 9 T cell receptor beta chains were all obtained from the same sample, sequenced in a study of T cell changes during pregnancy in multiple sclerosis. This table comes from immunoSEQ multiplex PCR, and its TCRdb copy is limited to in-frame clones, with some not included. In the table there are about 53,000 clones, nearly 90% of which are singletons. The sequenced sample was peripheral blood, obtained after pregnancy. All receptors derive from a female donor in good health, enrolled as a control in a pregnancy study.

This clone was observed a few times. The V gene is TRBV5-1, the J gene TRBJ2-7; D ambiguous. CDR3 size: 11 residues. The germline CDR1 and CDR2 sequences are SGHRS and YFSETQ. Trimming shortened V by 0 bases and J by 5 bases, and 3 bases separated the two germline ends. CDR3: CASSLGNEQYF. CDR3 sequence (DNA): TGCGCCAGCAGCTTGGGTAACGAGCAGTACTTC.

The rearrangement joins TRBV19 to TRBJ2-4; 7 nucleotides agree with TRBD1. V gave up 7 bases and J gave up 7 bases; unmatched junction bases: 10. The CDR3 consists of 14 residues. CDR1 and CDR2 (germline): LNHDA, SQIVND (reference sequence). The CDR3 is CASTARGGGNIQYF. As DNA, the CDR3 is TGTGCCAGTACCGCACGAGGGGGCGGGAACATTCAGTACTTC.

This sequence joins TRBV30 and TRBJ1-1; weak D call: TRBD1 (5 bases). The germline CDR1 and CDR2 sequences are GTSNPN and SVGIG (reference sequence). V lost 0 bases, J lost 5 bases, and 19 bases lay in between. The CDR3 covers 16 residues. The CDR3 DNA reads TGTGCCTGGAGTGTCCCAGATACCCCAGGGAATACTGAAGCTTTCTTT. Its protein is CAWSVPDTPGNTEAFF.

The chain combines TRBV7-2 with TRBJ2-5; TRBD2 matches at 8 bases. Germline V gives CDR1 SGHTA, CDR2 FQGNSA. With V trimmed by 5 bases and J by 3 bases, 5 bases remained unmatched. This CDR3 is built from 14 residues. Here the CDR3 reads CASSVSGAEETQYF. CDR3 sequence (DNA): TGTGCCAGCAGCGTTAGCGGGGCAGAAGAGACCCAGTACTTC.

The chain uses TRBV5-5 and TRBJ2-7, with TRBD1 matching over 8 bases. The CDR3 sequence is 14 residues long. With V trimmed by 4 bases and J by 1 base, 4 bases remained unmatched. CDR1 is SGHKS and CDR2 is YYEKEE in the germline V gene (reference sequence). DNA of the CDR3: TGTGCCAGCAGCATGGACAGGGTTTCCTACGAGCAGTACTTC. Translated: CASSMDRVSYEQYF.

The rearrangement links TRBV9 to TRBJ2-2; the match to TRBD2 covers 9 bases. The CDR3 sequence is 16 residues long. Trimming removed 3 bases from V and 0 bases from J; junction bases left unmatched: 3. Germline CDR1 reads SGDLS; CDR2 reads YYNGEE. CDR3 coding DNA: TGTGCCAGCAGCGCGTCTAGCGGGGCGAACACCGGGGAGCTGTTTTTT. Its translation is CASSASSGANTGELFF.

This clone has a handful of counts. The chain employs TRBV29-1 and TRBJ1-6, with 9 positions matching TRBD1. The CDR3 sequence is 13 residues long. The germline CDR1 and CDR2 sequences are SQVTM and ANQGSEA. Trimming took 6 bases from V and 10 from J; bases not matched to a gene: 7. The CDR3 DNA reads as TGCAGCGTCGGGACAGGGTTGGGATCACCCCTCCACTTT. Encoded protein: CSVGTGLGSPLHF.

The chain has TRBV18 and TRBJ2-1; D might be TRBD2 (6 bases). From germline, CDR1 is KGHSH and CDR2 LQKENI. The CDR3 totals 16 residues. Trimming stripped 2 bases from V and 8 bases from J, with 19 bases between. The CDR3 DNA is TGTGCCAGCTCACCATCGTCCAGCGGGTGGCGGGATGAGCAGTTCTTC. Residues: CASSPSSSGWRDEQFF.

This chain uses TRBV6-1 with TRBJ2-7, with 12 bases matching TRBD2. With 0 bases clipped from V and 4 bases from J, the junction kept 10 bases outside the gene matches. The CDR3 consists of 18 residues. Germline V CDR1 and CDR2: MNHNS, SASEGT. CDR3 nucleotides: TGTGCCAGCAGTGAAGCGTCTAGCGGGGGGGCCGTCAGATACGAGCAGTACTTC. Residues: CASSEASSGGAVRYEQYF.